This T cell receptor (beta chain) was documented in a study of early stage breast cancer tumors. Looked up from germline, CDR1 is SGHVS and CDR2 is FQNEAQ. The CDR3 runs 13 residues. V was shortened by 5 bases and J by 8 bases, with 15 bases between the two germline ends. Produced via immunoSEQ multiplex PCR; TCRdb's table is partial and in-frame only. The table records roughly 21,000 clones, about 80% of them present only once. The gene calls are TRBV7-8 and TRBJ1-2; tentative D call: TRBD1 (6 bases). The source of this sequence is a person between 55 and 69 years old with breast cancer. Source material: blood. CDR3 sequence reads: CASSPRWGQGYTF. Here the CDR3 DNA reads TGTGCCAGCAGCCCCCGTTGGGGGCAAGGCTACACCTTC. The entire variable domain, with the rest obtained from reference TRBV7-8 and TRBJ1-2, is as follows: GAGVSQSPRYKVAKRGQDVALRCDPISGHVSLFWYQQALGQGPEFLTYFQNEAQLDKSGLPSDRFFAERPEGSVSTLKIQRTQQEDSAVYLCASSPRWGQGYTFGSGTRLTVV.